This TCR beta chain was recorded in a study of cytomegalovirus exposure and HLA in healthy donors. The CDR3 is 13 residues long. Germline V gives CDR1 SGHTA, CDR2 FQGTGA. Trimming pared 5 bases from V and 3 bases from J, leaving 10 bases between. Although they were nominally healthy when sampled, donors likely had unrecorded immune exposures. Study-wide points: Later on, an analysis found that several of the most significant clusters appeared to be linked to common viral pathogens, which included parvovirus B19. Donors were assumed by presence/absence analyses to have roughly uniform sequencing depth. A later analysis linked a missense DCLRE1C variant to TCR beta V- and J-gene trimming.

About this clone: What it recognizes is unknown.

The PCR employed 60 Vbeta primers together with 13 Jbeta primers. Clones were sequenced by immunoSEQ multiplex PCR, and TCRdb holds only the in-frame ones, with some missing. This repertoire comprises 100,000 to 150,000 clones; its ten largest clones make up less than 2%. What was sequenced was PBMCs. The sequence was obtained from a woman in her 40s in good health and CMV-seronegative. V and J are TRBV7-3 and TRBJ1-1; D is possibly TRBD1 (6 bases). The CDR3 nucleotides read TGTGCCAGCAGCCAACAGGGCTACACTGAAGCTTTCTTT. Protein product: CASSQQGYTEAFF.